This TCR beta chain was retrieved from a study of CD8+CD57+ T cells in acquired aplastic anemia (dated by TCRdb to the late 2010s). General notes on the study: Extracted DNA from sorted CD4+ and CD8+ cells averaged around 2.9 ug, ranging from about 0.18 to 27.4 ug. CD8+CD57+ expansion was defined as a frequency above the mean frequency observed in healthy subjects.

The cysteine opens and the phenylalanine closes a CDR3 of 12 amino acids. Only the CDR3 region is kept as DNA, spanning 36 bases read in frame from base 1. Between the V and J ends, shortened by 5 bases and 6 bases respectively, the junction contains 8 bases. The germline V gene yields SNHLY for CDR1 and FYNNEI for CDR2. On the study overall, not on this receptor specifically: No significant difference in CD8+ Simpson's diversity was found between patients and healthy controls (P=0.060). Roughly 29 CD8+ CDR3 sequences were found to be shared between patients and controls, but these sequences appeared to be highly expressed in patients and within the immunodominant clones of the patients.

This clonotype was seen once. This clone's antigen is unknown. Base qualities are not recorded, but no much larger clone differs from it by a single base. One read gives only weak evidence. Genomic DNA served as template for TCR beta VDJ combination and CDR3 sequence profiling. An Illumina HiSeq 2000 was used for TCR repertoire sequencing. In the original analysis: Repertoire assessment relied on Simpson's diversity index, CDR3 size and DJ length profiles, and TRBV/TRBJ rearrangement plots. Whichever DNA sequence was most abundant in the deep sequencing data was defined as the immunodominant clone. CDR3 amino acid sequences were screened for sharing across subjects and were compared with published repertoires and the VDJdb database. In TCRdb, the public reads were trimmed at Q25 with fastp and aligned with MiXCR, with productive beta chains retained. Merged by CDR3 protein, the rows form single entries marked with the most common genes and DNA. Clone size and V and J calls follow TCRdb, not the original study. The sample table records around 290,000 distinct CDR3 sequences; roughly 59% of these occur just once. 1.3% of the sample belongs to the ten largest clones.

Expansion of CD8+CD57+ cells had been shown by flow cytometry in the patients chosen for sequencing. Every patient had severe acquired aplastic anemia, diagnosed using the International Study of Aplastic Anemia and Agranulocytosis and Camitta criteria. No patient had received any therapy when blood was sampled. The study deep-sequenced TCR repertoires of sorted CD4+ and CD8+ blood T cells from severe aplastic anemia patients and healthy subjects. Patients were enrolled in the USA under clinicaltrials.gov protocols 00001620, 01623167, 00001397, 00071045, 00081523 and 00961064. Ficoll-Paque density gradient centrifugation was used to isolate peripheral blood mononuclear cells. CD4+ and CD8+ T cells were sorted by FACS or magnetic beads before DNA extraction.

The clonotype comes from a human donor with aplastic anemia. The chain was built from TRBV2 and TRBJ1-5; 6 matching bases give a weak D call of TRBD1. Sequencing was performed on sorted CD4+, CD8+, or CD8+CD57+ T cells (not recorded which) from PBMCs. CDR3 sequence: CASSRDTQPQHF. The DNA sequence is as follows: TGTGCCAGCAGTCGGGACACTCAGCCCCAGCATTTT.